Included here is one TCR beta chain sequence, with context. Its antigen is unknown. Per-base qualities were not stored, and no clone one base away is much larger. To sequence the TCRbeta CDR3 region, genomic DNA was isolated from the sorted cells. The immunoSEQ Assay was used to sequence the TCRbeta CDR3 regions. The table was pulled from immuneACCESS by TCRdb, which kept in-frame rearrangements only. Such tables lose some clones; where checked, under half of the loss comes from unresolved V genes, and the rest has no known cause. The sample table contains 25,000 to 30,000 clones; only one count was recorded for 65% to 90% of them. The top ten constitute approximately 16% of the sample. This entry belongs to a study of OX40 agonist ivuxolimab in advanced cancers. Background on the whole study: Ivuxolimab was a fully human IgG2 agonistic monoclonal antibody targeting the costimulatory receptor OX40 (CD134). The paper covers the monotherapy dose-escalation part of the phase I ivuxolimab trial, which included N of about 50 patients. Patients were allowed to have had prior anti-PD-1, anti-PD-L1 or anti-CTLA-4 therapy, and around 43% of the dose-escalation patients had been treated with checkpoint inhibitors. Intravenous ivuxolimab was administered to patients every 2 weeks at six dose levels: 0.01, 0.1, 0.3, 1.5, 3 and 10 mg/kg. Three dose-escalation patients achieved partial responses, one with hepatocellular carcinoma and two with cutaneous melanoma. A male proportion of roughly 80% and a mean age of 60 years, ranging from roughly 23 to 80, were recorded for the dose-escalation cohort. Peripheral TCRbeta sequencing was intended to test whether TCR sequence diversity was altered and clonal T-cell expansion was caused by ivuxolimab. Of the roughly 51 patients in dose escalation, 19 had hepatocellular carcinoma, roughly 15 had melanoma, 9 had renal cell carcinoma and 9 had head and neck cancer.

Beyond this particular receptor, the publication reports: In partial responders in the 0.1-3.0 mg/kg groups, normalized peripheral clonal expansion was found to be among the lowest, especially among CD8+ T cells. After ivuxolimab, more expanded clones were found on average in CD8+ T cells than in CD4+ T cells. Which antigens the clonally expanded peripheral T cells were specific for was not determined. Clonal expansion of both CD4+ and CD8+ blood T cells was observed from baseline to week 6 at doses 0.1 to 3.0 mg/kg. Low levels of normalized T-cell clonal expansion were also seen in some nonresponding patients.

The trial excluded patients who had a history of autoimmune disease or were on systemic immunosuppression. Peripheral blood for TCR sequencing was collected from all dose cohorts at baseline, on cycle 4 day 1, and on cycle 7 day 1. Samples came from an open-label, multicenter, first-in-human phase I dose-escalation trial of ivuxolimab. Adults with locally advanced or metastatic melanoma, renal cell carcinoma, hepatocellular carcinoma or head and neck squamous cell carcinoma were enrolled in the trial. CD4+ and CD8+ T cells were sorted separately from peripheral blood before TCR sequencing. For CDR1 and CDR2, the germline V gene lists SGHTA and FQGNSA. Deletion took 0 bases off V and 4 bases off J, with a span of 5 bases between the germline ends. The CDR3 starts with the cysteine, ends with the phenylalanine, and has 13 residues. The entry retains the CDR3 DNA only, 39 bases that are in frame from base 1.

This sequence originates from an adult with an advanced solid tumor such as melanoma, head and neck, liver or kidney cancer. The material was CD4+ or CD8+ T cells sorted from blood, obtained in a trial of the OX40 agonist ivuxolimab. The chain is made from TRBV7-2 and TRBJ2-3; matching of 5 bases hints at TRBD2 as the D gene. In nucleotides, the sequence is TGTGCCAGCAGCTTAGCGAGGGCAGATACGCAGTATTTT. This encodes CASSLARADTQYF.